These 10 T cell receptor beta chains originate from one sample sequenced in a study of T-cell memory formation after mild COVID-19. Via MiXCR, TCRdb re-called the 5' RACE reads, giving one row per CDR3 protein. Of about 610,000 distinct CDR3 sequences detected, approximately 15% appear once; the ten largest clones hold about 7.4%. Sequencing input: PBMCs or a T cell subset sorted from them (not recorded which). These receptors all come from an adult woman who had mild COVID-19 (a few samples of this study predate the infection). Cell type and time point are not known.

The table lists this clonotype with a few counts. This chain uses TRBV4-1 with TRBJ2-1, with TRBD1 matching over 7 bases. The CDR3 loop spans 17 amino acids. V lost 4 bases to trimming and J lost 0 bases; unmatched junction nucleotides: 9. The germline gives CDR1 MGHRA, CDR2 YSYEKL. In nucleotides, the CDR3 is TGCGCCAGCAGCCGAGAGACAGGGCTTCCCTCCTACAATGAGCAGTTCTTC. It encodes CASSRETGLPSYNEQFF.

The table lists this clonotype with a few counts. The V call is TRBV10-3, the J call TRBJ2-2; 8 nucleotides align to TRBD2. The CDR3 length is 13 residues. V was pared by 10 bases and J by 2 bases, with 3 bases of the junction left unmatched. Germline V lookup: CDR1 ENHRY, CDR2 SYGVKD. The CDR3 region has the DNA TGTGCCACGGGAGGGACTAACACCGGGGAGCTGTTTTTT. Translated: CATGGTNTGELFF.

This clonotype was detected many times. V and J are TRBV5-1 and TRBJ2-1; 14 nucleotides align to TRBD2. This CDR3 comprises 15 residues. V lost 4 bases, J lost 7 bases, and 4 bases stayed unmatched. The germline gives CDR1 SGHRS, CDR2 YFSETQ. The CDR3 region is CASSPGLAGGNEQFF. In nucleotides, the CDR3 is TGCGCCAGCAGCCCTGGACTAGCGGGGGGAAATGAGCAGTTCTTC.

The chain joins TRBV18 to TRBJ2-5; possible D gene TRBD1, 5 bases. This CDR3 spans 13 amino acids. Trimming shortened V by 1 base and J by 6 bases, and 9 bases separated the two germline ends. Germline V gene sequence: CDR1 KGHSH, CDR2 LQKENI. CDR3: CASSPQGMQTQYF. DNA for the CDR3: TGTGCCAGCTCACCACAGGGGATGCAGACCCAGTACTTC.

The sample holds a few counts of this clonotype. V and J are TRBV6-2 or TRBV6-3 and TRBJ1-1; D not certain. Between the trimmed V and J ends, which lost 4 bases and 0 bases, there was a span of 15 bases. CDR1 is MNHEY and CDR2 is SVGEGT in the germline V gene. The CDR3 totals 16 residues. Written as DNA, the CDR3 is TGTGCCAGCAGTTCAGGTTCGAGAAGTGTGAACACTGAAGCTTTCTTT. Translation: CASSSGSRSVNTEAFF.

V is TRBV5-6 and J is TRBJ2-3; D may be TRBD1 (5 bases). Per the germline V gene, CDR1 is SGHDT and CDR2 is YYEEEE. Trimming cost V 2 bases and J 5 bases, with 15 bases left between them. The CDR3 has 15 residues. CDR3 sequence (DNA): TGTGCCAGCAGCTTCAAAGTAGTAGGGGAAGATACGCAGTATTTT. Translated: CASSFKVVGEDTQYF.

This clonotype was found a few times. This is likely a read error, given that the CDR3 carries no conserved phenylalanine or tryptophan at its end. The limits of the CDR3 on the DNA are not certain, so only TCRdb's listed CDR3 is given. The chain uses TRBV15 and TRBJ2-7; TRBD2, as called in the table, went unchecked against the DNA. Germline values: CDR1 LNHNV, CDR2 YYDKDF (reference sequence). The CDR3 has 8 residues if both end residues are counted. CDR3 in amino acids: CATSSEGL.

The rearrangement joins TRBV12-3 or TRBV12-4 to TRBJ1-5; 9 nucleotides align to TRBD1. V lost 6 bases, J lost 3 bases, and 9 bases stayed unmatched. This CDR3 region has 16 residues. The DNA of the CDR3 is TGTGCCAGCAGGGGACAGGGAGGGCATCTCAATCAGCCCCAGCATTTT. Its translation is CASRGQGGHLNQPQHF.

Only a few counts were recorded for this clonotype. The CDR3 DNA sequence: TGTGCCAGCAGCTTAGCGCGGGCGGGTTCCTACGAGCAGTACTTC. Its protein product is CASSLARAGSYEQYF. The chain couples TRBV7-6 to TRBJ2-7; D possibly corresponds to TRBD2 (5 bases). V was trimmed by 0 bases and J by 1 base, leaving 10 bases between them. The CDR3 has 15 amino acids. Looked up from germline, CDR1 is SGHVS and CDR2 is FNYEAQ.

This clonotype was seen more than once but under ten times. The chain employs TRBV19 and TRBJ2-3; maybe TRBD1 (6 bases). The CDR3 length is 13 residues. Deletions cut 6 bases from V and 2 bases from J, with 9 bases between. Germline CDR1 is LNHDA and CDR2 is SQIVND (reference sequence). The CDR3 spells CASRGTLTDTQYF. The DNA for the CDR3 is TGTGCCAGTAGAGGGACACTCACAGATACGCAGTATTTT. The full variable domain, its missing parts supplied by reference TRBV19 and TRBJ2-3, is DGGITQSPKYLFRKEGQNVTLSCEQNLNHDAMYWYRQDPGQGLRLIYYSQIVNDFQKGDIAEGYSVSREKKESFPLTVTSAQKNPTAFYLCASRGTLTDTQYFGPGTRLTVL.